The sequence of this T cell receptor beta chain was determined in a study of spatial heterogeneity in lung cancer. Overall study: Averaged across combinations, each unique TCR and UMI pairing appeared more than ten times in raw reads, which were uncorrected. Study outcomes and limitations: Ubiquitous expanded tumor TCRs showed up in blood more at resection than follow-up.

Documented time point: sample taken at primary tumor resection. Sequencing covered unsorted whole RNA taken from tumor, nontumor lung or frozen PBMC. More than 70 TRACERx patients with early, untreated non-small cell lung cancer donated samples. A distinct unique molecular identifier was carried by each TCR cDNA molecule. A single record per CDR3 protein comes from TCRdb applying MiXCR to the 5' RACE reads. The table lists approximately 52,000 distinct CDR3 sequences, approximately 5.7% of them singletons. The V gene lost 1 base and the J gene lost 5 bases, with 18 bases spanning the gap. The CDR3 consists of 16 residues. Per the germline V gene, CDR1 is LGHDT and CDR2 is YNNKEL (reference sequence). Comment on this clonotype: Its target is not known.

The sequence derives from a male donor with early-stage non-small cell lung cancer. The chain joins TRBV3-1 to TRBJ2-7; unclear D gene. This material consisted of PBMCs, taken at surgery. CDR3 sequence: CASSQGFQPPGNEQYF. In DNA form, the CDR3 reads TGTGCCAGCAGCCAAGGCTTTCAACCTCCAGGCAACGAGCAGTACTTC.